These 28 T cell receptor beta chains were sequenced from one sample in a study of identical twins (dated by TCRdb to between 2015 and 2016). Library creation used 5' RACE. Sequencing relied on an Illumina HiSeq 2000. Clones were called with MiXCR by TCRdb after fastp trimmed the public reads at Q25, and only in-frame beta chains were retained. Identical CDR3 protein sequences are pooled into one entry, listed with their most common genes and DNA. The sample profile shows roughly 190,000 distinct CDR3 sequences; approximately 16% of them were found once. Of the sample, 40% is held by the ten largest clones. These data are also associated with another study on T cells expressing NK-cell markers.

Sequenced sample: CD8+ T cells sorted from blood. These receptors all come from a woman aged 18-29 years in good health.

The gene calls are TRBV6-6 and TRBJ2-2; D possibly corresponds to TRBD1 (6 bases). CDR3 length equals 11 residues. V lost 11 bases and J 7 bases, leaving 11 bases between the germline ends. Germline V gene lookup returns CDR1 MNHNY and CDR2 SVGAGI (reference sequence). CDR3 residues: CAGQGSGELFF. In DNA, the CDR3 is TGTGCCGGCCAGGGGAGCGGGGAGCTGTTTTTT.

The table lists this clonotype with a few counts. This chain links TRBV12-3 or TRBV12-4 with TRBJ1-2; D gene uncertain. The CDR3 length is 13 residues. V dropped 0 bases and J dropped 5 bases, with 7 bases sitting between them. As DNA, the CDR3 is TGTGCCAGCAGTTTAGCACCCTCTTATGGCTACACCTTC. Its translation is CASSLAPSYGYTF.

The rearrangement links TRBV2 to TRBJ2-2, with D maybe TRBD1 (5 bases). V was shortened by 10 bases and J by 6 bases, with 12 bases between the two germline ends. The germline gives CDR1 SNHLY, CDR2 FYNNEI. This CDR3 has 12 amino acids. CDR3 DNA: TGTGCCACCACTGAGACAGCCGGGGAGCTGTTTTTT. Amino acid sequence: CATTETAGELFF. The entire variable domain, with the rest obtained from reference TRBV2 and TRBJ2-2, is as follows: EPEVTQTPSHQVTQMGQEVILRCVPISNHLYFYWYRQILGQKVEFLVSFYNNEISEKSEIFDDQFSVERPDGSNFTLKIRSTKLEDSAMYFCATTETAGELFFGEGSRLTVL.

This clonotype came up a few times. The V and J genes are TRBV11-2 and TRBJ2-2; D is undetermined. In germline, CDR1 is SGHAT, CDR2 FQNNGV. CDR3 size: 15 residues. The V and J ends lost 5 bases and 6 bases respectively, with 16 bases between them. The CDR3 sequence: CASSAPNGVAGELFF. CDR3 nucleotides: TGTGCCAGCAGCGCGCCTAATGGGGTCGCCGGGGAGCTGTTTTTT.

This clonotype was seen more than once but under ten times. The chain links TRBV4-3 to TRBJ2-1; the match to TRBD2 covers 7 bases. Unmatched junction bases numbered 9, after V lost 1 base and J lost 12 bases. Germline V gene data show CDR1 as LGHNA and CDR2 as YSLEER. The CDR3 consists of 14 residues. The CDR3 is CASSQGVLWEGQFF. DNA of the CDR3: TGCGCCAGCAGCCAAGGGGTGTTGTGGGAGGGGCAGTTCTTC.

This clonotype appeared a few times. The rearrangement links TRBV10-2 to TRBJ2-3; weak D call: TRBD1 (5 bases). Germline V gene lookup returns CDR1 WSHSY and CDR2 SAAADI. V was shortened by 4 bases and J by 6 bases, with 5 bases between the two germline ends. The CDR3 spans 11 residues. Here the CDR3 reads CASSAGDTQYF. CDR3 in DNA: TGCGCCAGCAGTGCAGGGGATACGCAGTATTTT.

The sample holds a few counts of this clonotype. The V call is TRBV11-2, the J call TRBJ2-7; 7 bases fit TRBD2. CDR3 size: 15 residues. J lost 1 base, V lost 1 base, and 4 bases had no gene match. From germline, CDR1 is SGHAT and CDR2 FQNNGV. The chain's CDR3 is CASSLGLADSYEQYF. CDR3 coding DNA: TGTGCCAGCAGCTTAGGGCTAGCGGATTCCTACGAGCAGTACTTC.

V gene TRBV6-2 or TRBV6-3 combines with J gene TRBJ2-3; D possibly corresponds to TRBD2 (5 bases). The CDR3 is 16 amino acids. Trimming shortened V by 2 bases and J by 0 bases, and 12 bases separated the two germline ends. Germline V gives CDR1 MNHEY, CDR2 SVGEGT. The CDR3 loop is CASSYGWRASTDTQYF. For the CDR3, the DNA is TGTGCCAGCAGTTACGGATGGCGGGCTAGCACAGATACGCAGTATTTT.

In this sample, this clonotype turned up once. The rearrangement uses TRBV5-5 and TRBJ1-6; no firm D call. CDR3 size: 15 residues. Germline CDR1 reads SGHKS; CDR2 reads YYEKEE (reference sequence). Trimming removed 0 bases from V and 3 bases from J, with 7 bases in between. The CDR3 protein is CASSLDFNYNSPLHF. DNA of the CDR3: TGTGCCAGCAGCTTGGATTTTAACTATAATTCACCCCTCCACTTT.

In DNA form, the CDR3 reads TGTGCCAGCAGCTTTACGGGGTACAATGAGCAGTTCTTC. Its protein is CASSFTGYNEQFF. This rearrangement joins TRBV7-6 to TRBJ2-1, with D maybe TRBD2 (5 bases). V was trimmed by 3 bases and J by 4 bases, leaving 7 bases between them. Germline loops: CDR1 SGHVS, CDR2 FNYEAQ. The CDR3 is 13 residues long.

CDR3 sequence reads: CASSVNSGTEETQYF. CDR3 in DNA: TGTGCCAGCAGCGTTAATAGCGGGACAGAAGAGACCCAGTACTTC. V gene TRBV9 combines with J gene TRBJ2-5; D possibly corresponds to TRBD2 (8 bases). Trimming left V 2 bases short and J 3 bases short, with 14 bases between. The CDR3 is 15 residues long. The germline V gene has CDR1 SGDLS and CDR2 YYNGEE.

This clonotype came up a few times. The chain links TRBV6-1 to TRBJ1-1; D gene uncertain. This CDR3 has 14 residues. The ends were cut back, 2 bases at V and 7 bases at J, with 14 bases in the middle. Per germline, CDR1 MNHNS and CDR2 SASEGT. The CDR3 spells CASSEPIPPGEAFF. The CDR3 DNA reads TGTGCCAGCAGTGAACCCATCCCCCCGGGTGAAGCTTTCTTT.

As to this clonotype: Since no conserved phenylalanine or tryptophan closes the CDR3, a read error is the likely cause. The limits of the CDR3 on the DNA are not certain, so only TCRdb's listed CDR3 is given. The CDR3 spells CASSLGGLSEL. The rearrangement uses TRBV12-3 or TRBV12-4 and TRBJ1-1; TRBD1, as called in the table, went unchecked against the DNA. The CDR3 spans 11 amino acids, including both terminal residues.

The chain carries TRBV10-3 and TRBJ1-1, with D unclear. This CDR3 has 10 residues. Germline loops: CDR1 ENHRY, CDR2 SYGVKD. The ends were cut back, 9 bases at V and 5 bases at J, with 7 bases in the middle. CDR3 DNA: TGTGCCATGGGAGGAACTGAAGCTTTCTTT. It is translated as CAMGGTEAFF.

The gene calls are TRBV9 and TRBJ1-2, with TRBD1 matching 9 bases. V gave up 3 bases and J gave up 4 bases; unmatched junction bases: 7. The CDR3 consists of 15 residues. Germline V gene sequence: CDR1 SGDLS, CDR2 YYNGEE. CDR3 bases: TGTGCCAGCAGCGCCCGGACAGGGGAGGGCTATGGCTACACCTTC. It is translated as CASSARTGEGYGYTF.

The CDR3 sequence is CAWKYMVEQFF. Written as DNA, the CDR3 is TGTGCCTGGAAGTATATGGTTGAGCAGTTCTTC. V is TRBV30 and J is TRBJ2-1, with unresolved D. V lost 4 bases and J 9 bases, leaving 10 bases between the germline ends. Germline V gene data show CDR1 as GTSNPN and CDR2 as SVGIG (reference sequence). The CDR3 spans 11 residues.

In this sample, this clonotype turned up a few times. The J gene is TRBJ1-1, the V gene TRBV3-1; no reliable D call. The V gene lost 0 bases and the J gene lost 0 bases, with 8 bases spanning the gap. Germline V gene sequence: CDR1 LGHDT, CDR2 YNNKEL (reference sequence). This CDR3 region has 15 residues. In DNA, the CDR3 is TGTGCCAGCAGCCAAGACGAGGGCATGAACACTGAAGCTTTCTTT. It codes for CASSQDEGMNTEAFF.

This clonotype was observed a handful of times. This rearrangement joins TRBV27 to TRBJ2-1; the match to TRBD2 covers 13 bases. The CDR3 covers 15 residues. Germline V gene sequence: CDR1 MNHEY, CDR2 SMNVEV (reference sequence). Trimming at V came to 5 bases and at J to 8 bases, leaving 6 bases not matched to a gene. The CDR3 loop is CASSQLAGGLDEQFF. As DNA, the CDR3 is TGTGCCAGCAGTCAACTAGCGGGGGGGCTAGATGAGCAGTTCTTC.

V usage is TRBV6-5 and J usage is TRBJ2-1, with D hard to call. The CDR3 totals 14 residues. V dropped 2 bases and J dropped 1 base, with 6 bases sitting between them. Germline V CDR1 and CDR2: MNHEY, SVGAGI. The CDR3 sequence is CASSYARSYNEQFF. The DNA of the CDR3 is TGTGCCAGCAGTTACGCTCGGTCCTACAATGAGCAGTTCTTC.

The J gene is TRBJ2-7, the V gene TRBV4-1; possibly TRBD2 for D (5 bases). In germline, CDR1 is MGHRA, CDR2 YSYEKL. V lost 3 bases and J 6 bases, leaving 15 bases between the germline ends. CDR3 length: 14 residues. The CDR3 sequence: CASSHMGDLREQYF. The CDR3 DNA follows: TGCGCCAGCAGCCATATGGGAGATCTCCGCGAGCAGTACTTC.

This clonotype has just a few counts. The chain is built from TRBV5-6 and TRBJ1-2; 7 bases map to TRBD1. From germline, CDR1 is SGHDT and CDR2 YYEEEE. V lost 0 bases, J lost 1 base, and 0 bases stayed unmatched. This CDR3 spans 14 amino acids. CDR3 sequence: CASSLGDSNYGYTF. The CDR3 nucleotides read TGTGCCAGCAGCTTGGGGGACAGTAACTATGGCTACACCTTC.

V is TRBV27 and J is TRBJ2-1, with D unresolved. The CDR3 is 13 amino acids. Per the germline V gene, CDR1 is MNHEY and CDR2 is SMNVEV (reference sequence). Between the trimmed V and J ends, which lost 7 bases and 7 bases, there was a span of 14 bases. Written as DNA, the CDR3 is TGTGCCAGCACTTCTAAGTCCGGGAATGAGCAGTTCTTC. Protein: CASTSKSGNEQFF.

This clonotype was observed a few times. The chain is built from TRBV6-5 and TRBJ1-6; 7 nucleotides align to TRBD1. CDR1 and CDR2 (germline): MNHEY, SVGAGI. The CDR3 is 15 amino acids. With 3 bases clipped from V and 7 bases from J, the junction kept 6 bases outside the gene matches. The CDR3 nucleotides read TGTGCCAGCAGTTATTCCGGGACAGAGAATTCACCCCTCCACTTT. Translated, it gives CASSYSGTENSPLHF.

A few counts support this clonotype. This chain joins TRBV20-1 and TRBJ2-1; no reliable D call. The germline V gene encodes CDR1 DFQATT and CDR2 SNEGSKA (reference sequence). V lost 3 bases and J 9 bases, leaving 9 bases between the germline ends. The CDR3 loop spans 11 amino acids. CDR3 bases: TGCAGTGCTAGTGTGGGGTCTGAGCAGTTCTTC. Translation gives CSASVGSEQFF.

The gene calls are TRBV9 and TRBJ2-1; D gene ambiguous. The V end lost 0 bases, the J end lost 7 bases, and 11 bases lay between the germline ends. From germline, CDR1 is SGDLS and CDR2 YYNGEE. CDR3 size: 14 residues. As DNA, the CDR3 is TGTGCCAGCAGCGTAGGAAGGAGAGGAAATGAGCAGTTCTTC. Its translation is CASSVGRRGNEQFF.

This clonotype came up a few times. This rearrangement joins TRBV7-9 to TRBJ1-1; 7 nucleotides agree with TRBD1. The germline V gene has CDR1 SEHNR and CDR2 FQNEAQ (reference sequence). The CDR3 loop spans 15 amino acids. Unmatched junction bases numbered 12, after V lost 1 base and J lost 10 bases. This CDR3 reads CASSLDARGSLRAFF. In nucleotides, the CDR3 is TGTGCCAGCAGCTTAGACGCCAGGGGGTCCTTGAGAGCTTTCTTT.

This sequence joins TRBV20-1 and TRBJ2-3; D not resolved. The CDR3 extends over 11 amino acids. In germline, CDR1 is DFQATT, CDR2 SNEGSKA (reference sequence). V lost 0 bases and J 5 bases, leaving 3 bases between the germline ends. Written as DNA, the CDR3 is TGCAGTGCTAGAGATATAGATACGCAGTATTTT. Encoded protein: CSARDIDTQYF.

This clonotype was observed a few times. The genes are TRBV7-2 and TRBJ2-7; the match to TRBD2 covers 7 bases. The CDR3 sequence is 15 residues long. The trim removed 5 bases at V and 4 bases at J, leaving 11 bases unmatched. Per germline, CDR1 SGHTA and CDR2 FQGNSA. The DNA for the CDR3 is TGTGCCAGCAGCGACACTACTAGCGTGGCTTACGAGCAGTACTTC. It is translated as CASSDTTSVAYEQYF.